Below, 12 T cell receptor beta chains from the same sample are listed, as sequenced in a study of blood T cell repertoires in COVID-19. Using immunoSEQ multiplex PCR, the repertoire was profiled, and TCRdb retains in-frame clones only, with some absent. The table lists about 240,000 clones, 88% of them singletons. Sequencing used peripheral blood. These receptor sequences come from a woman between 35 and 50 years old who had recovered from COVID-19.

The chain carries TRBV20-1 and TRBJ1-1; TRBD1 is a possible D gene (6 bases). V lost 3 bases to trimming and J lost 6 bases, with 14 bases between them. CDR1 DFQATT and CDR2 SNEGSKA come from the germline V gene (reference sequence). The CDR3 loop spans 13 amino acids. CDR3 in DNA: TGCAGTGCTAGTTGGCGGGGGCGGGCTGAAGCTTTCTTT. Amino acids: CSASWRGRAEAFF.

CDR3 bases: TGTGCCAGCGGGAGTGGCACTGAAGCTTTCTTT. Its protein product is CASGSGTEAFF. This sequence joins TRBV6-5 and TRBJ1-1, with D uncertain. Trimming shortened V by 8 bases and J by 4 bases, and 8 bases separated the two germline ends. The CDR3 sequence is 11 residues long. The V gene's germline CDR1 is MNHEY and CDR2 SVGAGI.

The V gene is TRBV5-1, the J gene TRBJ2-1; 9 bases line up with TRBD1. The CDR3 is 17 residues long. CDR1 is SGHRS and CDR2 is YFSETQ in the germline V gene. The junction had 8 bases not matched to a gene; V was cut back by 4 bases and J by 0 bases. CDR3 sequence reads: CASSPTGGPSSYNEQFF. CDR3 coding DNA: TGCGCCAGCAGCCCTACAGGGGGCCCCAGCTCCTACAATGAGCAGTTCTTC. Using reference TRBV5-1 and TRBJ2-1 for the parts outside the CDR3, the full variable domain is KAGVTQTPRYLIKTRGQQVTLSCSPISGHRSVSWYQQTPGQGLQFLFEYFSETQRNKGNFPGRFSGRQFSNSRSEMNVSTLELGDSALYLCASSPTGGPSSYNEQFFGPGTRLTVL.

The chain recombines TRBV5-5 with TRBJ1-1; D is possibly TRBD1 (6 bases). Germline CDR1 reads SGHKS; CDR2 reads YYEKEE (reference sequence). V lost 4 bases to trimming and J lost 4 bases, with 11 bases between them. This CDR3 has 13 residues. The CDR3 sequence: CASSPGGRTEAFF. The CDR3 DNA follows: TGTGCCAGCAGCCCGGGGGGCCGCACTGAAGCTTTCTTT.

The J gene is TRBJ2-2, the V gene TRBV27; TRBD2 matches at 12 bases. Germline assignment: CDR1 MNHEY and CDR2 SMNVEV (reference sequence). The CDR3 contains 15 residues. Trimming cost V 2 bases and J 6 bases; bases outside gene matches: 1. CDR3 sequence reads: CASSLLAGGPGELFF. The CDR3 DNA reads TGTGCCAGCAGTTTACTAGCGGGAGGGCCCGGGGAGCTGTTTTTT.

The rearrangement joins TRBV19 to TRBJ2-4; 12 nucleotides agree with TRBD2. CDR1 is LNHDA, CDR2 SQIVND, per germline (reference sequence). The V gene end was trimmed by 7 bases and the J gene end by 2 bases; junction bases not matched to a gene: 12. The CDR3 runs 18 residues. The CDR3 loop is CASTQTSGSRPTKNIQYF. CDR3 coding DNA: TGTGCCAGTACCCAGACTAGCGGGAGCCGTCCCACCAAAAACATTCAGTACTTC.

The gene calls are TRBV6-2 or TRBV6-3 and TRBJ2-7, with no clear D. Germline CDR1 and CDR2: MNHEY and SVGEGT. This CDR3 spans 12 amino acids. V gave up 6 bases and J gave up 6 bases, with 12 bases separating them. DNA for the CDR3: TGTGCCAGCAGCCACGGGTTGGGCGAGCAGTACTTC. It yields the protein CASSHGLGEQYF.

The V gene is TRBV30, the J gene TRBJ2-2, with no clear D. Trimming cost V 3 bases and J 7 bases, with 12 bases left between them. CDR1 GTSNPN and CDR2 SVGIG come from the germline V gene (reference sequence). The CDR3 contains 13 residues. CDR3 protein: CAWSPMGRGELFF. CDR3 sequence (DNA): TGTGCCTGGAGCCCCATGGGCCGCGGGGAGCTGTTTTTT. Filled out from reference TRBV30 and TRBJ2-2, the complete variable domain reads SQTIHQWPATLVQPVGSPLSLECTVEGTSNPNLYWYRQAAGRGLQLLFYSVGIGQISSEVPQNLSASRPQDRQFILSSKKLLLSDSGFYLCAWSPMGRGELFFGEGSRLTVL.

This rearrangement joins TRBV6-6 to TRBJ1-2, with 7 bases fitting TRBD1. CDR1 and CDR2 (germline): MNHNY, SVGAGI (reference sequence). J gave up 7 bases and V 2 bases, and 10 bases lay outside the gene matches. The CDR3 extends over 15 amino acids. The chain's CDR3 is CASSYDTARGSGYTF. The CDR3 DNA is TGTGCCAGCAGTTACGATACGGCCAGGGGGTCTGGCTACACCTTC.

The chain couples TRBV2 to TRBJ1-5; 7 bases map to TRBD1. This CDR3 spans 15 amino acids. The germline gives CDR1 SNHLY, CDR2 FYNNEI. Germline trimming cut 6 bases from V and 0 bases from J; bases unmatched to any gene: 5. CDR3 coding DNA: TGTGCCAGCAGGCGCGACAGGGCTAGCAATCAGCCCCAGCATTTT. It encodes CASRRDRASNQPQHF.

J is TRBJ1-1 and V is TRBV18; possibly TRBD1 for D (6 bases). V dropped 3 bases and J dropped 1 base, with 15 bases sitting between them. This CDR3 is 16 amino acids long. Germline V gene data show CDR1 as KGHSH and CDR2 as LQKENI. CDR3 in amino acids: CASSPRGSDRNTEAFF. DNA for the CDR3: TGTGCCAGCTCACCTAGGGGGTCAGACAGGAACACTGAAGCTTTCTTT.

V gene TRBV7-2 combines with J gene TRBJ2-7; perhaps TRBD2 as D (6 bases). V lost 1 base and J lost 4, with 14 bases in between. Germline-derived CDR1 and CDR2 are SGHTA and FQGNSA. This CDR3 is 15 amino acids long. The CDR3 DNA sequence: TGTGCCAGCAGCTTAGGGTCGGGAGTCGCGTACGAGCAGTACTTC. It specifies CASSLGSGVAYEQYF.